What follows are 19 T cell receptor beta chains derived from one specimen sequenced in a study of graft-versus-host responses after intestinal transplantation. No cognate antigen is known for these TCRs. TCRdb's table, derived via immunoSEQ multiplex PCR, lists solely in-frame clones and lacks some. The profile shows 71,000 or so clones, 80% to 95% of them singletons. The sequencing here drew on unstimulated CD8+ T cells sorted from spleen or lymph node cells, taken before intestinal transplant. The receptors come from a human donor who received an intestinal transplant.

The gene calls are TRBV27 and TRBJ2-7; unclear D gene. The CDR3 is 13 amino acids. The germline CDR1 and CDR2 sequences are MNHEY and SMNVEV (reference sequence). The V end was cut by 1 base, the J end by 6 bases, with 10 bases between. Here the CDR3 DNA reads TGTGCCAGCAGTTTATATCCTAGTCCCGAGCAGTACTTC. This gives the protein CASSLYPSPEQYF.

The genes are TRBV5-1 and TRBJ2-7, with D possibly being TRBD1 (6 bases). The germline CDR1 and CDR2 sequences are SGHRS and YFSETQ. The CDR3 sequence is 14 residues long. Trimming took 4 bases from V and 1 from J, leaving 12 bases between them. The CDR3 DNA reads TGCGCCAGCAGCGCCGCCGGGACATCCTACGAGCAGTACTTC. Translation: CASSAAGTSYEQYF.

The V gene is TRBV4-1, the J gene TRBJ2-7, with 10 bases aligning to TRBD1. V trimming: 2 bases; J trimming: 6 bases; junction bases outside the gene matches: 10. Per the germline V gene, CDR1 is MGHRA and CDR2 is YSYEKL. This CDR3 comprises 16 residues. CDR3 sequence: CASSQWPGTGDREQYF. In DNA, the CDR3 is TGCGCCAGCAGCCAATGGCCCGGGACAGGGGATCGCGAGCAGTACTTC.

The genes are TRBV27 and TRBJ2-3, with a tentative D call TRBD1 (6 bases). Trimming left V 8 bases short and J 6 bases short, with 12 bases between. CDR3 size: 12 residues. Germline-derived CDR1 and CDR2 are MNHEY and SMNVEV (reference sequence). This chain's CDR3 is CASAPTGDTQYF. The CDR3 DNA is TGTGCCAGCGCACCCACAGGGGATACGCAGTATTTT.

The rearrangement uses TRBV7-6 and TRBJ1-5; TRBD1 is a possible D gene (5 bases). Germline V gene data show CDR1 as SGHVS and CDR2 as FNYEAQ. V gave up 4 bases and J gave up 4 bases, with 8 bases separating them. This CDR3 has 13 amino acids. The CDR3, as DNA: TGTGCCAGCAGCTGGGGGGGGAATCAGCCCCAGCATTTT. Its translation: CASSWGGNQPQHF.

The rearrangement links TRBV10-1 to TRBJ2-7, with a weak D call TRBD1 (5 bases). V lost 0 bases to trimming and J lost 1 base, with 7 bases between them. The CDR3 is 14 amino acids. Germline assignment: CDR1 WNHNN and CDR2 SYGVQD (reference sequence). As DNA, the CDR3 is TGCGCCAGCAGTGAGTCCAGGGCATCCTACGAGCAGTACTTC. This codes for CASSESRASYEQYF.

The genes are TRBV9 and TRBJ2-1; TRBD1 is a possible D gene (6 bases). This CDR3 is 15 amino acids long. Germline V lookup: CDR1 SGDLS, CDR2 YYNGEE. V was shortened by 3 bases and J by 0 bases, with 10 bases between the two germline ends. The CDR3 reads CASSGPRGSYNEQFF. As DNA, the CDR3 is TGTGCCAGCAGCGGGCCCAGGGGCTCCTACAATGAGCAGTTCTTC.

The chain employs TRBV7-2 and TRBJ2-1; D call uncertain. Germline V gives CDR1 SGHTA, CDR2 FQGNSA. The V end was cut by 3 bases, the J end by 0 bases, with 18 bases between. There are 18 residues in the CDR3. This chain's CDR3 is CASSLFATTKSSYNEQFF. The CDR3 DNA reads TGTGCCAGCAGCTTGTTTGCAACAACCAAAAGCTCCTACAATGAGCAGTTCTTC.

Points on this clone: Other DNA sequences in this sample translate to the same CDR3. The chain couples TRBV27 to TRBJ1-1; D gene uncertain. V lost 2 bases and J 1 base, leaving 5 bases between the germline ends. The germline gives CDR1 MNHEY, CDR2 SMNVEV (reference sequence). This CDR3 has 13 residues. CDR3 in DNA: TGTGCCAGCAGTTTAGGTAGGAACACTGAAGCTTTCTTT. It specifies CASSLGRNTEAFF.

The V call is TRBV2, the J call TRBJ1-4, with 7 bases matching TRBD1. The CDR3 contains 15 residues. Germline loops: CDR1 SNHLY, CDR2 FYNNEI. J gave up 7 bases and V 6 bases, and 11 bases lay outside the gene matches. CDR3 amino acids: CASSLQTGLGEKLFF. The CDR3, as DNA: TGTGCCAGCAGCCTCCAGACAGGGCTTGGTGAAAAACTGTTTTTT. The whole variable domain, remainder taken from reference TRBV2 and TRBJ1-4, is EPEVTQTPSHQVTQMGQEVILRCVPISNHLYFYWYRQILGQKVEFLVSFYNNEISEKSEIFDDQFSVERPDGSNFTLKIRSTKLEDSAMYFCASSLQTGLGEKLFFGSGTQLSVL.

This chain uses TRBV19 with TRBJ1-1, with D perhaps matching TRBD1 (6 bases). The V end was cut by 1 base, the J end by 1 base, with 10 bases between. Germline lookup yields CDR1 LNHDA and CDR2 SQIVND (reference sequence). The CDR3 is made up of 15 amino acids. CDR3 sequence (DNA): TGTGCCAGTAGTATAGTTGGGGGCAGGAACACTGAAGCTTTCTTT. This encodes CASSIVGGRNTEAFF.

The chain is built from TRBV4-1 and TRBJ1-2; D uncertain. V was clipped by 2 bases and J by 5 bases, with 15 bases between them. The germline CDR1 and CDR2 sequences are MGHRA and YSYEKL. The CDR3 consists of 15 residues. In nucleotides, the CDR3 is TGCGCCAGCAGCCAACTCGCGGCCAGTAGATATGGCTACACCTTC. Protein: CASSQLAASRYGYTF.

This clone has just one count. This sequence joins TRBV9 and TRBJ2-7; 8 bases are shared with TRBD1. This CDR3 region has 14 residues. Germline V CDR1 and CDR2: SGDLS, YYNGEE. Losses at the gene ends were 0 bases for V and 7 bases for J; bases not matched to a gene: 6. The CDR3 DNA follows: TGTGCCAGCAGCGTAGGACAGGGGCCGGGGGAGCAGTACTTC. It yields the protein CASSVGQGPGEQYF.

CDR3 DNA sequence: TGTGCCAGCAGCTTAGGGGGGGGGCGACTGGAGACCCAGTACTTC. Translating it yields CASSLGGGRLETQYF. The genes are TRBV7-3 and TRBJ2-5; D may be TRBD2 (7 bases). CDR1 is SGHTA, CDR2 FQGTGA, per germline. The ends were cut back, 2 bases at V and 5 bases at J, with 15 bases in the middle. This CDR3 is built from 15 residues.

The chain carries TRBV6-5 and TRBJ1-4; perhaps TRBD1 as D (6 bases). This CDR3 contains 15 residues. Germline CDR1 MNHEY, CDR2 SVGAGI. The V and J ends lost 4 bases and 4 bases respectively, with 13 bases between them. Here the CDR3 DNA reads TGTGCCAGCAGTTTTGGGGGGGGCGTTAATGAAAAACTGTTTTTT. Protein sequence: CASSFGGGVNEKLFF.

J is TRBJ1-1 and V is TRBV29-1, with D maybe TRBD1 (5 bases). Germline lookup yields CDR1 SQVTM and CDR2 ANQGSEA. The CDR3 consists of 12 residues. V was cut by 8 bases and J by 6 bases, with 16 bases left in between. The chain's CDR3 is CSTQGPGPEAFF. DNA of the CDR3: TGCAGCACCCAAGGGCCAGGGCCTGAAGCTTTCTTT.

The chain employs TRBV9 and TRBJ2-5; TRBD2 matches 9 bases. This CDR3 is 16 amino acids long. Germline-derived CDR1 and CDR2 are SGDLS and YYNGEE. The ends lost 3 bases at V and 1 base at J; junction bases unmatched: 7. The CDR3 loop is CASSASGRGGQETQYF. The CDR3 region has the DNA TGTGCCAGCAGCGCAAGTGGGCGGGGGGGCCAAGAGACCCAGTACTTC. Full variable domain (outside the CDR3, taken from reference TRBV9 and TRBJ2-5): DSGVTQTPKHLITATGQRVTLRCSPRSGDLSVYWYQQSLDQGLQFLIQYYNGEERAKGNILERFSAQQFPDLHSELNLSSLELGDSALYFCASSASGRGGQETQYFGPGTRLLVL.

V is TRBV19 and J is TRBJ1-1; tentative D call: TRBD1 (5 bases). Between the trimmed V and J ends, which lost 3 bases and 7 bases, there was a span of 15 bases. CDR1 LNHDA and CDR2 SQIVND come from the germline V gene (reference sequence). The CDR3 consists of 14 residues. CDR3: CASSIWRQSYEAFF. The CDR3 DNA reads TGTGCCAGTAGTATCTGGAGACAGTCATATGAAGCTTTCTTT.

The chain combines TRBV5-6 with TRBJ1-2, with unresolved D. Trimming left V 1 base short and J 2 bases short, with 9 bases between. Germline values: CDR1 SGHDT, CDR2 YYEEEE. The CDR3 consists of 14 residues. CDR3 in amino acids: CASSLNGLNYGYTF. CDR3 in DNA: TGTGCCAGCAGCTTGAACGGACTGAACTATGGCTACACCTTC.